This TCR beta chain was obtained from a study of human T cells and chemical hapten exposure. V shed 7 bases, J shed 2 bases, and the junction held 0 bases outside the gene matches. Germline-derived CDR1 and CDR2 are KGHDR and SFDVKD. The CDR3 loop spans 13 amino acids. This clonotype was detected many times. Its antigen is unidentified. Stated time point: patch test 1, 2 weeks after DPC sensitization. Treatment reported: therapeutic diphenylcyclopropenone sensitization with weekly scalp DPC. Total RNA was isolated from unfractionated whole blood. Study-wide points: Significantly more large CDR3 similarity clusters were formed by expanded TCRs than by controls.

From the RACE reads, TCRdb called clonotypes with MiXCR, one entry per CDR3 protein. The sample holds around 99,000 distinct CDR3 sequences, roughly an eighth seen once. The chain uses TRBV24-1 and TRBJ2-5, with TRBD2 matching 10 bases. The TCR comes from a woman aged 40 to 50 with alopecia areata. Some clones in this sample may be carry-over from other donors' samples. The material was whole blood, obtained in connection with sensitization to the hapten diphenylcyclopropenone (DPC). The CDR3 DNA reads TGTGCCACCAGACTAGCGGGGCAAGAGACCCAGTACTTC. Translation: CATRLAGQETQYF.